This T cell receptor (beta chain) was sequenced during a study of memory CD4+ T cells and cytomegalovirus serostatus. Findings of the study overall: About 40% of the roughly 160 known CMV-associated TCRbeta sequences appeared in CD4+ memory. Repertoires predicted CMV serostatus with median bootstrapped AUC of roughly 0.95. Suggested: most of the CMV-linked TCR signature lies in CD4+ memory cells.

Produced via immunoSEQ multiplex PCR; TCRdb's table is partial and in-frame only. The sample lists about 58,000 clones, about four fifths seen once, with roughly 0.5% in the top ten. Single viable CD3+CD4+CD8-CD45RO+ cells were sorted as the memory CD4+ T cells. Serum IgG to CMV pp150, pp28, p38 and p52 defined serostatus. Germline V gives CDR1 MNHNY, CDR2 SVGAGI (reference sequence). The CDR3 has 15 amino acids. V shed 6 bases and J 3 bases; nucleotides not matched to a gene: 6. Of note for this clone: The antigen remains unidentified.

The V gene is TRBV6-6, the J gene TRBJ2-7; 12 bases agree with TRBD2. This TCR was recovered from an adult in good health and CMV-seronegative. Some clones in this sample may be carry-over from other donors' samples. Sequencing used memory CD4+ T cells from blood. In DNA form, the CDR3 reads TGTGCCAGCAGCGAGAGGACTAGCGGGAACTACGAGCAGTACTTC. Protein: CASSERTSGNYEQYF.